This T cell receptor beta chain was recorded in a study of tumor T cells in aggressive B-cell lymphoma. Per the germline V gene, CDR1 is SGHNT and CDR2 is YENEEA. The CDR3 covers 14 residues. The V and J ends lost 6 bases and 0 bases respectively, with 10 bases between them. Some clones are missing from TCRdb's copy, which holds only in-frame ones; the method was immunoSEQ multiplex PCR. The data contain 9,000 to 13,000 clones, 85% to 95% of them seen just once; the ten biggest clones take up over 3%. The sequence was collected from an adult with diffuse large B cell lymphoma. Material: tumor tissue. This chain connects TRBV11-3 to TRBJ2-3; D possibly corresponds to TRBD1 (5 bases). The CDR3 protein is CASSLRESTDTQYF. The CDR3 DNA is TGTGCCAGCAGTCTCAGGGAAAGCACAGATACGCAGTATTTT.